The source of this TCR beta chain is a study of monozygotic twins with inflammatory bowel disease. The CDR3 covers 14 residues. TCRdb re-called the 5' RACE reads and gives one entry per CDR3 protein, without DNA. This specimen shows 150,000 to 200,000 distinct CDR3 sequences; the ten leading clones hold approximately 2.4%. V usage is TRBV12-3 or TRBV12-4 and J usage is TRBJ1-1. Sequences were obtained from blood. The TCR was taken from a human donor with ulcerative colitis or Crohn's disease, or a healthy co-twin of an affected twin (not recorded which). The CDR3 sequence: CASSLRHMNTEAFF.